A single sample gave rise to the 13 T cell receptor beta chains below, sequenced in a study of blood T cell repertoires in COVID-19. Using immunoSEQ multiplex PCR, the repertoire was profiled, and TCRdb retains in-frame clones only, with some absent. The sample carries 390,000 or so clones, approximately 88% recorded once. The sample taken for sequencing was peripheral blood. The source of these receptors is a woman in her 30s with COVID-19, enrolled during active disease.

This clone came up once. The rearrangement uses TRBV10-3 and TRBJ1-3; 7 nucleotides align to TRBD1. The CDR3 covers 14 residues. V lost 6 bases to trimming and J lost 2 bases; unmatched junction nucleotides: 4. Germline lookup yields CDR1 ENHRY and CDR2 SYGVKD. The CDR3, as DNA: TGTGCCATCAGCACCGGGACAGCTGGAAACACCATATATTTT. This encodes CAISTGTAGNTIYF.

The CDR3 DNA reads TGCGCCAGCGGCTCAGATATGAGGAACATTCAGTACTTC. This encodes CASGSDMRNIQYF. The chain couples TRBV10-2 to TRBJ2-4; D call uncertain. The CDR3 runs to 13 residues. The germline V and J ends were trimmed by 8 bases and 7 bases, with 15 bases remaining between them. Germline-derived CDR1 and CDR2 are WSHSY and SAAADI.

For the CDR3, the DNA is TGCAGCGTTGAGGGCGGGAGCGCCGAATACAATGAGCAGTTCTTC. Its translation is CSVEGGSAEYNEQFF. V usage is TRBV29-1 and J usage is TRBJ2-1, with 7 bases aligning to TRBD2. Looked up from germline, CDR1 is SQVTM and CDR2 is ANQGSEA. V shed 3 bases, J shed 4 bases, and the junction held 9 bases outside the gene matches. The CDR3 sequence is 15 residues long.

V gene TRBV5-6 combines with J gene TRBJ2-5, with 10 bases matching TRBD2. The junction had 4 bases not matched to a gene; V was cut back by 0 bases and J by 5 bases. Germline CDR1 and CDR2: SGHDT and YYEEEE. This CDR3 has 15 residues. CDR3 protein: CASSLASGGAETQYF. The CDR3 nucleotides are TGTGCCAGCAGCTTGGCTAGCGGGGGTGCGGAGACCCAGTACTTC. Based on the CDR3 plus reference TRBV5-6 and TRBJ2-5, the full variable domain is DAGVTQSPTHLIKTRGQQVTLRCSPKSGHDTVSWYQQALGQGPQFIFQYYEEEERQRGNFPDRFSGHQFPNYSSELNVNALLLGDSALYLCASSLASGGAETQYFGPGTRLLVL.

V and J are TRBV28 and TRBJ2-4, with D possibly TRBD2 on 5 matching bases. Germline CDR1 and CDR2: MDHEN and SYDVKM. The CDR3 contains 16 residues. Trimming shortened V by 5 bases and J by 0 bases, and 14 bases separated the two germline ends. Here the CDR3 reads CASSEPGKLAKNIQYF. In DNA form, the CDR3 reads TGTGCCAGCAGTGAGCCGGGAAAACTAGCCAAAAACATTCAGTACTTC.

A single count supports this clone. The V and J genes are TRBV5-4 and TRBJ2-1; no reliable D call. CDR1 and CDR2 from the germline V gene are SGHNT and YYREEE (reference sequence). This CDR3 has 14 residues. The V end lost 4 bases, the J end lost 0 bases, and 8 bases lay between the germline ends. CDR3 bases: TGTGCCAGCAGCCCGATTAGCTCCTACAATGAGCAGTTCTTC. Translating it yields CASSPISSYNEQFF.

This chain uses TRBV2 with TRBJ2-2; weak D call: TRBD2 (5 bases). The V and J ends lost 7 bases and 3 bases respectively, with 15 bases between them. Looked up from germline, CDR1 is SNHLY and CDR2 is FYNNEI. The CDR3 totals 15 residues. Here the CDR3 reads CASKVRFGDTGELFF. Written as DNA, the CDR3 is TGTGCCAGCAAAGTGAGGTTCGGGGACACCGGGGAGCTGTTTTTT.

The rearrangement joins TRBV28 to TRBJ1-5; 7 positions agree with TRBD1. Germline lookup yields CDR1 MDHEN and CDR2 SYDVKM. V gave up 4 bases and J gave up 8 bases; unmatched junction bases: 5. The CDR3 covers 13 residues. The CDR3 protein is CASSSRDREPQHF. CDR3 bases: TGTGCCAGCAGTTCGCGTGACAGGGAGCCCCAGCATTTT.

This rearrangement joins TRBV5-6 to TRBJ2-7, with a tentative D call TRBD2 (6 bases). The CDR3 has 15 residues. Germline V gives CDR1 SGHDT, CDR2 YYEEEE. V dropped 4 bases and J dropped 3 bases, with 17 bases sitting between them. The chain's CDR3 is CASSRRGTALYEQYF. The DNA for the CDR3 is TGTGCCAGCAGCCGTCGCGGGACTGCCCTCTACGAGCAGTACTTC.

The rearrangement links TRBV11-2 to TRBJ1-2; 9 positions match TRBD1. This CDR3 has 16 residues. Germline V gene sequence: CDR1 SGHAT, CDR2 FQNNGV. Trimming took 1 base from V and 8 from J; bases not matched to a gene: 11. The CDR3 protein is CASSLAGQGPLGGYTF. CDR3 in DNA: TGTGCCAGCAGCTTAGCGGGACAGGGTCCTCTTGGGGGCTACACCTTC.

The rearrangement uses TRBV7-2 and TRBJ1-4; D unclear. Germline V gives CDR1 SGHTA, CDR2 FQGNSA. V dropped 1 base and J dropped 1 base, with 7 bases sitting between them. There are 15 residues in the CDR3. DNA of the CDR3: TGTGCCAGCAGCTTAGTAGCGGGAACTAATGAAAAACTGTTTTTT. Encoded protein: CASSLVAGTNEKLFF.

The gene calls are TRBV4-2 and TRBJ2-6; D unclear. Germline CDR1 reads LGHNA; CDR2 reads YNFKEQ. The CDR3 is 17 amino acids. Trimming shortened V by 4 bases and J by 1 base, and 14 bases separated the two germline ends. DNA of the CDR3: TGTGCCAGCAGCCGAGTCGGCGGTGAGTCTGGGGCCAACGTCCTGACTTTC. Protein product: CASSRVGGESGANVLTF.

V usage is TRBV7-2 and J usage is TRBJ2-7, with D maybe TRBD1 (5 bases). The CDR3 has 15 residues. Germline CDR1 and CDR2: SGHTA and FQGNSA. V dropped 6 bases and J dropped 3 bases, with 18 bases sitting between them. Here the CDR3 DNA reads TGTGCCAGCAGGTTTTCCGGCATCAGGGACTACGAGCAGTACTTC. It specifies CASRFSGIRDYEQYF.